In its sample, the clone carrying this TCR beta chain was seen many times. There are 13 residues in the CDR3. Between the trimmed V and J ends, which lost 3 bases and 5 bases, there was a span of 8 bases. Looked up from germline, CDR1 is SGDLS and CDR2 is YYNGEE. The data were obtained in a study of CD8 T cells in ankylosing spondylitis. Quantitative barcoded 5'-RACE was used to prepare TCR beta libraries. One entry per CDR3 protein results from TCRdb running MiXCR on the 5' RACE reads. The sample lists a few hundred thousand distinct CDR3 sequences; roughly a tenth were seen once. This clonotype was obtained from a male donor with ankylosing spondylitis or in good health (not recorded which). The sequenced sample was blood, either unsorted or a sorted T cell fraction (not recorded which). The chain has TRBV9 and TRBJ2-2; D is unclear. The CDR3 region has the DNA TGTGCCAGCAGCGCCGCCGGGACCGGGGAGCTGTTTTTT. This translates into CASSAAGTGELFF.